Below are 21 T cell receptor beta chains sequenced from a single sample in a study of CD8 T cells in ankylosing spondylitis. Their antigen targets remain unknown. TCRdb re-analysed the 5' RACE reads in MiXCR, keeping a single row per CDR3 protein. The data contain roughly 440,000 distinct CDR3 sequences, over 15% of them singletons. Study-wide results and caveats: Under 10 highly homologous variants formed a TCR beta motif that appeared characteristic of ankylosing spondylitis blood.

Input material: blood, either unsorted or a sorted T cell fraction (not recorded which). These receptors were obtained from a male donor with ankylosing spondylitis.

This clonotype was observed at least ten times. The rearrangement links TRBV5-1 to TRBJ2-1, with 9 bases aligning to TRBD2. Germline CDR1 reads SGHRS; CDR2 reads YFSETQ. The CDR3 is 19 residues long. Losses at the gene ends were 0 bases for V and 5 bases for J; bases not matched to a gene: 15. CDR3 coding DNA: TGCGCCAGCAGCTTGGTCGGCGGGGGGGGCCAGGGGATAAACAATGAGCAGTTCTTC. This encodes CASSLVGGGGQGINNEQFF.

This clonotype turned up a few times. The chain employs TRBV6-1 and TRBJ1-1; D remains unclear. V shed 5 bases and J shed 5 bases, with 18 bases lying between them. Germline V CDR1 and CDR2: MNHNS, SASEGT. The CDR3 has 15 amino acids. CDR3 DNA: TGTGCCAGCAGTCGCAAGATCCCGGAGGAGACTGAAGCTTTCTTT. It is translated as CASSRKIPEETEAFF.

The table lists this clonotype with a few counts. V gene TRBV12-3 or TRBV12-4 combines with J gene TRBJ2-2; perhaps TRBD1 as D (6 bases). V gave up 2 bases and J gave up 1 base, with 20 bases separating them. This CDR3 has 19 residues. CDR3 DNA sequence: TGTGCCAGCAGTTTAAGTCAGGGGATTTTTGGTGTGAACACCGGGGAGCTGTTTTTT. Its protein product is CASSLSQGIFGVNTGELFF.

The V call is TRBV7-9, the J call TRBJ2-5, with D unresolved. From germline, CDR1 is SEHNR and CDR2 FQNEAQ (reference sequence). Trimming cost V 3 bases and J 3 bases, with 8 bases left between them. CDR3 length: 13 residues. The CDR3 bases are TGTGCCAGCAGCTTTCGCCGAGAAGAGACCCAGTACTTC. Its translation is CASSFRREETQYF.

This clonotype was observed many times. The V and J genes are TRBV7-9 and TRBJ2-1, with 11 positions matching TRBD2. The V segment lost 4 bases and the J segment 3 bases; nucleotides outside the gene matches: 2. This CDR3 is 15 amino acids long. Per germline, CDR1 SEHNR and CDR2 FQNEAQ (reference sequence). This chain's CDR3 is CASSWGTSGYNEQFF. In DNA, the CDR3 is TGTGCCAGCAGCTGGGGGACTAGCGGCTACAATGAGCAGTTCTTC.

This clonotype was found many times. The chain uses TRBV6-2 or TRBV6-3 and TRBJ1-5; 8 bases are shared with TRBD1. The CDR3 runs to 13 residues. CDR1 and CDR2 from the germline V gene are MNHEY and SVGEGT. V dropped 8 bases and J dropped 5; count of bases not matched to a gene: 5. CDR3 protein: CASRDRGYQPQHF. The CDR3 DNA follows: TGTGCCAGCCGCGACAGGGGTTATCAGCCCCAGCATTTT.

CDR3 loop: CSARGRGEKLFF. The CDR3 DNA sequence: TGCAGTGCCAGGGGAAGGGGGGAAAAACTGTTTTTT. The chain carries TRBV20-1 and TRBJ1-4; perhaps TRBD1 as D (6 bases). CDR3 length equals 12 residues. The germline gives CDR1 DFQATT, CDR2 SNEGSKA (reference sequence). Trimming removed 6 bases from V and 8 bases from J, with 13 bases in between.

This clonotype was observed a handful of times. This chain joins TRBV27 and TRBJ2-1, with 9 bases matching TRBD2. Germline-derived CDR1 and CDR2 are MNHEY and SMNVEV (reference sequence). Trimming took 1 base from V and 8 from J; bases not matched to a gene: 9. The length of the CDR3 is 16 residues. This CDR3 reads CASSLLGGRASYEQFF. The CDR3 nucleotides read TGTGCCAGCAGTTTATTGGGCGGGAGGGCCTCATATGAGCAGTTCTTC.

This clonotype was recorded at least ten times. The J gene is TRBJ1-3, the V gene TRBV12-3 or TRBV12-4; D remains unclear. V lost 5 bases and J lost 4, with 9 bases in between. The CDR3 is 13 residues long. The CDR3 DNA sequence: TGTGCCAGCAGTCCGTCTCTGGGAAACACCATATATTTT. Translated, it gives CASSPSLGNTIYF.

V is TRBV5-1 and J is TRBJ2-2; D might be TRBD1 or TRBD2, each matching 5 bases. V was clipped by 4 bases and J by 13 bases, with 17 bases between them. Germline CDR1 SGHRS, CDR2 YFSETQ. The CDR3 covers 13 residues. The CDR3: CASSRGTAEGLFF. In DNA, the CDR3 is TGCGCCAGCAGCCGAGGGACGGCCGAGGGGCTGTTTTTT.

This clonotype has just a few counts. The chain employs TRBV27 and TRBJ1-2, with D tentatively TRBD1 (6 bases). The CDR3 consists of 15 residues. Germline assignment: CDR1 MNHEY and CDR2 SMNVEV (reference sequence). Deletions cut 4 bases from V and 1 base from J, with 13 bases between. CDR3 residues: CASSYLRGGNYGYTF. Written as DNA, the CDR3 is TGTGCCAGCAGTTATCTCAGGGGAGGTAACTATGGCTACACCTTC.

This clonotype was detected a few times. CDR3 residues: CASSSELRTEAFF. The CDR3, as DNA: TGTGCCAGCAGCTCAGAACTAAGGACTGAAGCTTTCTTT. The V gene is TRBV14, the J gene TRBJ1-1; no firm D call. This CDR3 has 13 amino acids. The germline V gene has CDR1 SGHDN and CDR2 FVKESK. V shed 5 bases and J shed 5 bases, with 12 bases lying between them.

The V call is TRBV6-2 or TRBV6-3, the J call TRBJ2-3; D is unresolved. V dropped 0 bases and J dropped 2 bases, with 6 bases sitting between them. Per the germline V gene, CDR1 is MNHEY and CDR2 is SVGEGT. This CDR3 has 14 residues. This CDR3 is CASSYSSPTDTQYF. The CDR3 region has the DNA TGTGCCAGCAGTTACTCGAGTCCCACAGATACGCAGTATTTT.

This clonotype was seen a few times. The chain employs TRBV2 and TRBJ2-7, with no clear D. There are 15 residues in the CDR3. Germline assignment: CDR1 SNHLY and CDR2 FYNNEI. V lost 5 bases and J 1 base, leaving 15 bases between the germline ends. This CDR3 is CASSRNPDGSYEQYF. The DNA of the CDR3 is TGTGCCAGCAGTCGCAACCCCGACGGGTCCTACGAGCAGTACTTC.

This clonotype was recorded many times. V gene TRBV5-1 combines with J gene TRBJ2-1, with D perhaps assigned TRBD1 or TRBD2 (5 bases each). V lost 1 base and J 3 bases, leaving 14 bases between the germline ends. Per germline, CDR1 SGHRS and CDR2 YFSETQ. This CDR3 spans 16 amino acids. This CDR3 is CASSLSGASNYNEQFF. As DNA, the CDR3 is TGCGCCAGCAGCTTGTCCGGGGCCTCCAACTACAATGAGCAGTTCTTC.

There are a few counts of this clonotype. The chain carries TRBV28 and TRBJ1-1; a possible D gene is TRBD1 (5 bases). The CDR3 runs to 14 residues. Per the germline V gene, CDR1 is MDHEN and CDR2 is SYDVKM. V was shortened by 7 bases and J by 5 bases, with 17 bases between the two germline ends. In nucleotides, the CDR3 is TGTGCCAGCAAACCCCGGCAGGGAGAAACTGAAGCTTTCTTT. Translation gives CASKPRQGETEAFF.

The chain recombines TRBV20-1 with TRBJ2-7; 8 bases align to TRBD1. With V trimmed by 0 bases and J by 7 bases, 11 bases remained unmatched. Per the germline V gene, CDR1 is DFQATT and CDR2 is SNEGSKA (reference sequence). The CDR3 length is 15 residues. The CDR3 sequence is CSARDSGTGRGEQYF. DNA for the CDR3: TGCAGTGCTAGAGACTCCGGGACAGGTCGTGGAGAGCAGTACTTC.

This clonotype was counted a few times. The V gene is TRBV27, the J gene TRBJ2-3; 15 nucleotides line up with TRBD2. CDR3 length equals 18 residues. V lost 5 bases to trimming and J lost 9 bases; unmatched junction nucleotides: 15. Germline assignment: CDR1 MNHEY and CDR2 SMNVEV (reference sequence). For the CDR3, the DNA is TGTGCCAGCAGTCCCGGACTAGCGGGAGGGCCGGCCCACACGACGCAGTATTTT. As protein: CASSPGLAGGPAHTTQYF.

The rearrangement joins TRBV4-3 to TRBJ2-7; 9 bases fit TRBD2. This CDR3 has 16 residues. With 5 bases clipped from V and 4 bases from J, the junction kept 12 bases outside the gene matches. Germline V gene sequence: CDR1 LGHNA, CDR2 YSLEER. CDR3 in amino acids: CASSALEREDIYEQYF. The CDR3 DNA reads TGCGCCAGCAGCGCCCTGGAGCGGGAGGACATATACGAGCAGTACTTC.

The chain joins TRBV20-1 to TRBJ2-1; D is ambiguous. There are 11 residues in the CDR3. Trimming stripped 6 bases from V and 3 bases from J, with 6 bases between. Per germline, CDR1 DFQATT and CDR2 SNEGSKA (reference sequence). In nucleotides, the CDR3 is TGCAGTGCGGGCTTCTACAATGAGCAGTTCTTC. It is translated as CSAGFYNEQFF.

This clonotype appeared a few times. The chain couples TRBV5-1 to TRBJ2-2; possibly TRBD2 for D (5 bases). The V end was cut by 1 base, the J end by 1 base, with 8 bases between. CDR3 length equals 15 residues. Germline CDR1 SGHRS, CDR2 YFSETQ. The CDR3 DNA sequence: TGCGCCAGCAGCTTGCGAGCGGAGAACACCGGGGAGCTGTTTTTT. Its translation is CASSLRAENTGELFF.